This passage covers 10 T cell receptor beta chains from one sample sequenced in a study of T-cell reconstitution after alpha-beta-depleted transplantation in children. This sample's TCRbeta library carried unique molecular identifier barcodes. TCRdb passed the PCR reads through MiXCR, listing each CDR3 protein once. The sample shows more than 300,000 distinct CDR3 sequences, about a sixth of them seen only once. This sample comprised PBMCs, mostly from graft donor cells, obtained 360 days after TCRalphabeta/CD19-depleted stem cell transplant. The receptor source for this set is a male patient aged 2 to 9 who had a stem cell transplant for acute lymphoblastic leukemia, so the T cells may come from the graft donor.

This clonotype was counted a few times. The chain couples TRBV10-3 to TRBJ2-5, with 10 bases matching TRBD2. Germline V lookup: CDR1 ENHRY, CDR2 SYGVKD. The J segment lost 7 bases and the V segment lost 3 bases, leaving 11 bases of the junction unmatched. The CDR3 covers 16 residues. CDR3 sequence: CAISEGLAGARGTQYF. Written as DNA, the CDR3 is TGTGCCATCAGTGAAGGGCTAGCGGGAGCCCGTGGGACCCAGTACTTC.

This clonotype was picked up a small number of times. The V and J genes are TRBV4-3 and TRBJ2-7, with D possibly matching TRBD1 (5 bases). Germline V gives CDR1 LGHNA, CDR2 YSLEER. The CDR3 loop spans 15 amino acids. V shed 5 bases and J shed 3 bases, with 17 bases lying between them. CDR3 DNA sequence: TGCGCCAGCAGCGAAAAGCTGGGGCCATTCTACGAGCAGTACTTC. Protein product: CASSEKLGPFYEQYF.

The chain couples TRBV4-1 to TRBJ2-7; possible D gene TRBD2, 5 bases. V was trimmed by 2 bases and J by 2 bases, leaving 16 bases between them. Germline lookup yields CDR1 MGHRA and CDR2 YSYEKL. CDR3 size: 16 residues. The CDR3 DNA follows: TGCGCCAGCAGCCAAATCGCCGCCTCCGGGACCTACGAGCAGTACTTC. The encoded protein is CASSQIAASGTYEQYF.

The V gene is TRBV29-1, the J gene TRBJ2-3, with a tentative D call TRBD1 (6 bases). This CDR3 spans 13 amino acids. V lost 3 bases, J lost 3 bases, and 10 bases lay in between. Per the germline V gene, CDR1 is SQVTM and CDR2 is ANQGSEA. In nucleotides, the CDR3 is TGCAGCGTTGAGGGGACAAATACAGATACGCAGTATTTT. It is translated as CSVEGTNTDTQYF.

The rearrangement uses TRBV27 and TRBJ2-7; no definite D call. Trimming removed 2 bases at V and 1 base at J, with 12 bases between. The germline gives CDR1 MNHEY, CDR2 SMNVEV (reference sequence). The CDR3 has 15 residues. The CDR3 here is CASSLTGVSSYEQYF. The CDR3 coding sequence is TGTGCCAGCAGTTTAACCGGCGTTTCATCCTACGAGCAGTACTTC.

V gene TRBV2 combines with J gene TRBJ2-2; D is perhaps TRBD1 (6 bases). The length of the CDR3 is 17 residues. Germline lookup yields CDR1 SNHLY and CDR2 FYNNEI. Trimming cost V 2 bases and J 0 bases, with 13 bases left between them. For the CDR3, the DNA is TGTGCCAGCAGTGAACCCCAGGACAGTCCGAACACCGGGGAGCTGTTTTTT. It yields the protein CASSEPQDSPNTGELFF.

This clonotype was observed a handful of times. This chain uses TRBV7-6 with TRBJ2-7; a possible D gene is TRBD1 (6 bases). The length of the CDR3 is 14 residues. V was clipped by 1 base and J by 5 bases, with 12 bases between them. Germline lookup yields CDR1 SGHVS and CDR2 FNYEAQ. This CDR3 reads CASSLVPGVNEQYF. The CDR3 region has the DNA TGTGCCAGCAGCTTAGTTCCAGGGGTAAACGAGCAGTACTTC.

This clonotype occurred a few times. This rearrangement joins TRBV5-1 to TRBJ2-1; perhaps TRBD2 as D (6 bases). Trimming cost V 1 base and J 4 bases, with 12 bases left between them. CDR3 length: 15 residues. CDR1 is SGHRS and CDR2 is YFSETQ in the germline V gene. CDR3 region: CASSLTGEGYNEQFF. In nucleotides, the CDR3 is TGCGCCAGCAGCTTGACGGGAGAGGGTTACAATGAGCAGTTCTTC.

This clonotype has just a few counts. The chain links TRBV15 to TRBJ2-1; a weak D match, TRBD2 (5 bases). This CDR3 has 15 amino acids. V was shortened by 1 base and J by 1 base, with 8 bases between the two germline ends. Looked up from germline, CDR1 is LNHNV and CDR2 is YYDKDF (reference sequence). The CDR3 protein is CATSRAAGSYNEQFF. The CDR3, as DNA: TGTGCCACCAGCAGAGCTGCGGGTTCCTACAATGAGCAGTTCTTC.

This chain links TRBV12-3 or TRBV12-4 with TRBJ1-5, with 8 positions matching TRBD1. V was clipped by 3 bases and J by 4 bases; unmatched bases: 14. This CDR3 has 18 residues. In nucleotides, the CDR3 is TGTGCCAGCAGTTTGGTACAGGGGGGCATCGTCCAAAATCAGCCCCAGCATTTT. This sequence encodes CASSLVQGGIVQNQPQHF.